This TCR beta chain originates from a study of T cells in Graves' hyperthyroidism and ophthalmopathy (dated by TCRdb to between 2018 and 2021). Background on the whole study: Peripheral blood was sampled at the time of initial diagnosis, prior to any treatment. Prospective prediction of ophthalmopathy was tested in an independent validation cohort of fewer than 20 hyperthyroidism patients and 15 to 17 patients who later progressed to ophthalmopathy. In addition, the study compared T-cell repertoires in thyroid tissue and in blood from a handful of Graves' hyperthyroidism patients. To identify distinguishing TCR V-J signatures, a discovery cohort of 100 or so patients was used, comprising approximately 40 with Graves' ophthalmopathy and around 60 with stable Graves' hyperthyroidism. The 95 to 100 discovery patients were randomly divided into training and test sets at a 7:3 ratio. After blood sampling, hyperthyroidism patients were treated with methimazole at a starting dose of 30 mg daily, and ophthalmopathy patients were treated with high-dose intravenous methylprednisolone. The paper describes TCR Vbeta CDR3 sequencing of 140 or so peripheral blood samples, made up of roughly 40 ophthalmopathy patients, more than 70 hyperthyroidism patients and 17 progressor patients.

This clonotype has at least ten counts. No antigen is known for it. No per-base quality is available; no much larger clone lies one base away. Paper-wide results and their limitations: No statistical method was used to set the sample size in advance, and investigators knew the group allocation. In validation, progression to ophthalmopathy was predicted by the model with almost 71% sensitivity and roughly 72% specificity, a median of 6.5 months before onset. In cross-validation, a model built on a 13 V-J signature told ophthalmopathy apart from stable hyperthyroidism with 87.88% sensitivity and 81% to 82% specificity, and in testing the same model reached 80%/75%. Most expanded thyroid clonotypes (frequency above 0.001) were also detected in blood, suggesting blood repertoires may reflect thyroid immune responses.

The TCR beta CDR3 regions were amplified from the RNA transcripts. The TCR CDR3 was subjected to a first round of RT-PCR using the HTBI primer set and the Qiagen OneStep RT-PCR kit. Libraries were constructed in a second round of multiplex PCR, after which size selection and purification were carried out. The libraries were sequenced on an Illumina HiSeq2000 using paired-end 100 bp reads. Per the authors' processing: Raw data were processed with SOAPnuke, discarding reads with adapters, uncalled bases, mean Phred below 15, or no exact constant-primer or identifier match. High-quality paired reads were merged using COPE v1.2.5, and each unique nucleotide sequence was defined as a clonotype. Clonotypes were aligned to IMGT TRBV, TRBD and TRBJ reference segments using MiTCR v1.1. Analysis was restricted to V-J combinations with a frequency above 0.0001, which covered roughly 99% of repertoires. A TCS score was defined as the ratio between F50 (clonal expansion) and ExV (chaos), using BLOSUM62-based TCRdist between CDR3 peptides within each V-J. Welch's t-statistics and random forest reduced around 520 V-J features to some 14, which were used in a naive Bayes classifier (R e1071). TCRdb took the public reads, trimmed them with fastp at Q25, ran MiXCR for clone calling and kept in-frame beta chains. Here each entry gathers all rows of one CDR3 protein and keeps the most common genes and DNA. These V and J calls originate from TCRdb's pipeline instead of the authors' own analysis. Present in this sample are 550,000 to 600,000 distinct CDR3 sequences, 13% to 15% of which were seen just once. The top ten clones comprise roughly 7% of the sample.

V is pared back by 7 bases and J by 11 bases, with 20 bases lying between the germline termini. From the cysteine through the phenylalanine, the CDR3 covers 13 amino acids. This entry keeps only the CDR3 DNA: 39 bases, framed from base 1. From the germline V gene, CDR1 is MNHEY and CDR2 is SVGEGT. Moderately to severely active disease, a Clinical Activity Score of at least 3, a NOSPECS grade of at least 4, and a duration under 3 months were present in ophthalmopathy patients. Patients with uncontrolled infections, other autoimmune diseases, pregnancy or lactation were excluded. Diagnoses relied on clinical symptoms, serum thyroxine and TRAb, thyroid ultrasound and orbital computed tomography. PBMCs were separated from under 12 ml of fresh peripheral blood using Ficoll-Paque density gradient centrifugation. Trizol reagent was used to extract total RNA, and RNA quality was then checked on an Agilent 2100 Bioanalyzer.

The specimen was blood. The V gene is TRBV6-2 or TRBV6-3 and the J gene is TRBJ1-1; possibly the D gene is TRBD1, per 6 matching bases. The clonotype comes from a woman aged 18-29 years with Graves' ophthalmopathy. Read as DNA, the sequence is TGTGCCAGCAACCGATGGGGGCGAGGTGACGCTTTCTTT. The encoded protein is CASNRWGRGDAFF.